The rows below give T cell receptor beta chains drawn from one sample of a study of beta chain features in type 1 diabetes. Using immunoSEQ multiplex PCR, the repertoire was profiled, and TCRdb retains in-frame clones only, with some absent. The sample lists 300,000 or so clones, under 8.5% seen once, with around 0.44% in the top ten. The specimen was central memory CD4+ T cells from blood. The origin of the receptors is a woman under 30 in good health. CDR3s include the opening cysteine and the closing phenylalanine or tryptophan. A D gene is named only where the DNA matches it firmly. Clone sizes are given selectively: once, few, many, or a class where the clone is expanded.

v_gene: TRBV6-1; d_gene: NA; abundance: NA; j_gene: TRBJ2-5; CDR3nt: TGTGCCAGCAACCGGCTTGGGGAGACCCAGTACTTC; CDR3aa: CASNRLGETQYF
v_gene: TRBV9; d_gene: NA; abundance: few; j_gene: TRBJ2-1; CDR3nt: TGTGCCAGCAGCGTAGTGGCGGGGATGTACAATGAGCAGTTCTTC; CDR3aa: CASSVVAGMYNEQFF
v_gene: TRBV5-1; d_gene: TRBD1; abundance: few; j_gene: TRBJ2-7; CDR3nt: TGCGCCAGCAGCTTGGCTCGTAGGACAGGGGCCTCCTACGAGCAGTACTTC; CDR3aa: CASSLARRTGASYEQYF
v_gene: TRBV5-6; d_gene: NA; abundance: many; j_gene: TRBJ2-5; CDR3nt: TGTGCCAGCAGCTTGGTTCCCCGAGAGACCCAGTACTTC; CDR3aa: CASSLVPRETQYF
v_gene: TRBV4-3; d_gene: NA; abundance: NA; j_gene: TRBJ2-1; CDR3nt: TGCGCCAGCAGCCAAGCGGGTTCCCACAATGAGCAGTTCTTC; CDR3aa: CASSQAGSHNEQFF
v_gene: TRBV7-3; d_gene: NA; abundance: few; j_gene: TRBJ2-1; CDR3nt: TGTGCCAGCAGCCCCCCTCTCTCCGTCGAGATTAGCAATGAGCAGTTCTTC; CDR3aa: CASSPPLSVEISNEQFF
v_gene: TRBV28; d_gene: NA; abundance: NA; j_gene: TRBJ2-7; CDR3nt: TGTGCCAGCAGTTTATTATTTGAGGGGTCTAGCGAGCAGTACTTC; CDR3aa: CASSLLFEGSSEQYF
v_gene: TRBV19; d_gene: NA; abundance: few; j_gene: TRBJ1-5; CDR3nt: TGTGCCACTAAGTGGGACATAAGAGCTCAGCCCCAGCATTTT; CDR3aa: CATKWDIRAQPQHF
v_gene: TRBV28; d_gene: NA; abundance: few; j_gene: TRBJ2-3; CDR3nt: TGTGCCAGCAGTACCCTTAGGGGTACGCAGTATTTT; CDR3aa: CASSTLRGTQYF
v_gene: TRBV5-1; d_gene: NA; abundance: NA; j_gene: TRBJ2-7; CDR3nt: TGCGCCTCGAGTGGACAGAACTCCTACGAGCAGTACTTC; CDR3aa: CASSGQNSYEQYF
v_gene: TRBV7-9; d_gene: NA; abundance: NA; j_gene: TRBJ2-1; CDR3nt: TGTGCCAGCAGCTTGGCGAGGGCGGGCTCCTACAATGAGCAGTTCTTC; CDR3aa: CASSLARAGSYNEQFF
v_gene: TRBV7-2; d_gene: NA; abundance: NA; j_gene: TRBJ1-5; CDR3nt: TGTGCCAGCAGCTTAGCGGAGGGCTCGAGCAATCAGCCCCAGCATTTT; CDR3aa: CASSLAEGSSNQPQHF
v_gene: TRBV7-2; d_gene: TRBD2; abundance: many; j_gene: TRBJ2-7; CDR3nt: TGTGCCAGCAGCCCCAGCGGGAGGTACTACGAGCAGTACTTC; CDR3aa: CASSPSGRYYEQYF
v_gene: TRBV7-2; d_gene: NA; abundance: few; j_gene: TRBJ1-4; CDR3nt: TGTGCCAGCAGCTTAGATAGCGCGGAAAAACTGTTTTTT; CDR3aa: CASSLDSAEKLFF
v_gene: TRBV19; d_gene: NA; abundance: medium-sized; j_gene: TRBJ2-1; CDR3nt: TGTGCCAGTACCCCAAGCAGAGGGTCCAATGAGCAGTTCTTC; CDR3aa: CASTPSRGSNEQFF
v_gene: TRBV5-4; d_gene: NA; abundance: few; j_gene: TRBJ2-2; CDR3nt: TGTGCCAGCAGCCCGCGGGCGGGAAACACCGGGGAGCTGTTTTTT; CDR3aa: CASSPRAGNTGELFF
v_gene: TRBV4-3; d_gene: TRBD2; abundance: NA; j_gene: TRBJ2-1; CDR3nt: TGCGCCAGCAGCCAAGGGACTAGCGGAAGCTCCTACAATGAGCAGTTCTTC; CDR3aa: CASSQGTSGSSYNEQFF
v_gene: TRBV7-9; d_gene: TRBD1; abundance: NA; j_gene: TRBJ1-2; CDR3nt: TGTGCCAGCAGCCCCGGACAGGGATATGGCTACACCTTC; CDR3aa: CASSPGQGYGYTF
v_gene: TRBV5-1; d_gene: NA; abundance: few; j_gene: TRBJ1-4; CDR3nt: TGCGCCAGCAGCTTGGGAGCGGGCGCGGTGGAAAAACTGTTTTTT; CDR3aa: CASSLGAGAVEKLFF
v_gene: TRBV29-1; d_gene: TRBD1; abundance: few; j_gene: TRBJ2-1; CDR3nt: TGCAGCGCTACCGGGACAGGTTACAATGAGCAGTTCTTC; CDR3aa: CSATGTGYNEQFF
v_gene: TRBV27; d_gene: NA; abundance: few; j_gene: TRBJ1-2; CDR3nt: TGTGCCAGCAGTTTATACGGGGGCCGTCGCGGCTACACCTTC; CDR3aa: CASSLYGGRRGYTF
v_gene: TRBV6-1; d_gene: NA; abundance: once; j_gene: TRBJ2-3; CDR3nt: TGTGCCAGCAGTGACAGGGGACACAACACAGATACGCAGTATTTT; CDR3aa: CASSDRGHNTDTQYF
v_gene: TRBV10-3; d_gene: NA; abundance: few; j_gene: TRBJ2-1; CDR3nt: TGTGCCATCGGGAGTCCCTCCTACAATGAGCAGTTCTTC; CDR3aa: CAIGSPSYNEQFF
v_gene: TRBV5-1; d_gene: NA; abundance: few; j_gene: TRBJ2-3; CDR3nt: TGCGCCAGCAGCTTGGGATCTGGACGGGGACCAGATACGCAGTATTTT; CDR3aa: CASSLGSGRGPDTQYF
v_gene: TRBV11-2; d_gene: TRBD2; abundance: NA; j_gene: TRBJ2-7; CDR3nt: TGTGCCAGCATAGGACTAGAGGCGGGAATATACGAGCAGTACTTC; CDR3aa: CASIGLEAGIYEQYF
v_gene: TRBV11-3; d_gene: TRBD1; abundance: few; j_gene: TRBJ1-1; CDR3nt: TGTGCCAGCAGCTTAAACCAGGGGGCCGGTGAAGCTTTCTTT; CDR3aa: CASSLNQGAGEAFF
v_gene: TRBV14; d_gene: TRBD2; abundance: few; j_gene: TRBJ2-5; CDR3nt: TGTGCCAGCAGCCAAGGTAGCGGGAGTGGGCAAGAGACCCAGTACTTC; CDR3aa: CASSQGSGSGQETQYF
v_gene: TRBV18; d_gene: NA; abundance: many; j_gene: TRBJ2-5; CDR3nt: TGTGCCAGCTCACCGCACAGTAAAGAGACCCAGTACTTC; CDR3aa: CASSPHSKETQYF
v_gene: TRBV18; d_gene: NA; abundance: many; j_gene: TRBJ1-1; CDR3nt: TGTGCCAGCTCACGTGGCAGGGGAGGGAACACTGAAGCTTTCTTT; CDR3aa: CASSRGRGGNTEAFF
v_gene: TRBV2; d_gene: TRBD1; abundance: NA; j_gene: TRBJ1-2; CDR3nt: TGTGCCAGCATACGGGTCGGGACAGCCCATGGCTACACCTTC; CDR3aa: CASIRVGTAHGYTF
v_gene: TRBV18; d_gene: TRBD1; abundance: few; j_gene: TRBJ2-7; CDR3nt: TGTGCCAGCTCACGACCTACAGGGGGTCGGTCCGAGCAGTACTTC; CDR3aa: CASSRPTGGRSEQYF
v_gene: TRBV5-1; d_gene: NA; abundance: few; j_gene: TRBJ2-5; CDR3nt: TGCGCCAGCAGCTTGGTGGGCGAGACCCAGTACTTC; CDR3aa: CASSLVGETQYF
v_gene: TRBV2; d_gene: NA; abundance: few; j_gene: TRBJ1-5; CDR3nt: TGTGCCAGCACCGGCAGGGGTGGTAGCAATCAGCCCCAGCATTTT; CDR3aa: CASTGRGGSNQPQHF
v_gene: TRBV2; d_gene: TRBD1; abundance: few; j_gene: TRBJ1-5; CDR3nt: TGTGCCAGCAGTGGACAGGGGACTAGCAATCAGCCCCAGCATTTT; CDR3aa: CASSGQGTSNQPQHF
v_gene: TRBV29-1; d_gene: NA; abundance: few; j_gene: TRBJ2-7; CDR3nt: TGCAGCGTTGTTGTAGCCTACGAGCAGTACTTC; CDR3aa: CSVVVAYEQYF
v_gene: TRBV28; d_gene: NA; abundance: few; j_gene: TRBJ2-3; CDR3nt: TGTGCCAGCAATAGGGGGGGTACAGATACGCAGTATTTT; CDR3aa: CASNRGGTDTQYF
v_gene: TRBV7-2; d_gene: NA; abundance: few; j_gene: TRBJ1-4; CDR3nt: TGTGCCAGCAGCTTGACAGCAACTAATGAAAAACTGTTTTTT; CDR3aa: CASSLTATNEKLFF
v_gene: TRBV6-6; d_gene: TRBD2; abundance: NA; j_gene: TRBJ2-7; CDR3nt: TGTGCCAGCAGTTCCCCTAAGCGGGGTGGTTCCTACGAGCAGTACTTC; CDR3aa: CASSSPKRGGSYEQYF
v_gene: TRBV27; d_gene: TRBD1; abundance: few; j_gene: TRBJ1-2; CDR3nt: TGTGCCAGCAGTGCGCGGGACAGGGGATACTATGGCTACACCTTC; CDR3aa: CASSARDRGYYGYTF
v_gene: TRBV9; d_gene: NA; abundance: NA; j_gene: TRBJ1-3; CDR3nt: TGTGCCAGCAGCGTAGATCGGAGTTTAAACACCATATATTTT; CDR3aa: CASSVDRSLNTIYF